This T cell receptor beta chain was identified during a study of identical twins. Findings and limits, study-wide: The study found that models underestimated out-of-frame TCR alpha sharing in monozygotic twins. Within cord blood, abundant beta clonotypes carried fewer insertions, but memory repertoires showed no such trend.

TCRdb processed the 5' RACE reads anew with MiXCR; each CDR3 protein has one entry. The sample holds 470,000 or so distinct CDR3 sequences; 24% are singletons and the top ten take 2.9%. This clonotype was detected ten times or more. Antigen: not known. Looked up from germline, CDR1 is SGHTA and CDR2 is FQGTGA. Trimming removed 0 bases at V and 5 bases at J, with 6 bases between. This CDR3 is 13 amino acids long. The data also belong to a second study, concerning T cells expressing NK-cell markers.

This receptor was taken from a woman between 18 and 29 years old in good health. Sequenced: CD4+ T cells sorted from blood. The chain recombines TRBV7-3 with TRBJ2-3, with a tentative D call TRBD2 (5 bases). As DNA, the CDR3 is TGTGCCAGCAGCTTAACGCGGGTAGATACGCAGTATTTT. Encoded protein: CASSLTRVDTQYF.